These T cell receptor beta chains were read from a single sample in a study of CD8 T cells in ankylosing spondylitis. One entry per CDR3 protein, called by TCRdb with MiXCR from the 5' RACE reads. The sample has a few hundred thousand distinct CDR3 sequences; under 12% are singletons. The specimen sequenced was blood, either unsorted or a sorted T cell fraction (not recorded which). Receptors were obtained from a male donor with ankylosing spondylitis or in good health (not recorded which). The CDR3 runs from the conserved cysteine through the conserved F or W. D genes are given only for firm matches. Size values are once, few and many counts, or a class for expanded clones, and some rows have none.

v_gene,d_gene,j_gene,abundance,CDR3nt,CDR3aa
TRBV9,NA,TRBJ1-1,many,TGTGCCAGCAGCGGGATAGAGGGTTCCCAGGGTGAAGCTTTCTTT,CASSGIEGSQGEAFF
TRBV2,NA,TRBJ2-3,many,TGTGCCAGCAGCGGACTCACCTCGGGCACAGATACGCAGTATTTT,CASSGLTSGTDTQYF
TRBV5-5,NA,TRBJ2-3,NA,TGTGCCAGCAGCTTGGCGCCGCAGGCCGCAGATACGCAGTATTTT,CASSLAPQAADTQYF
TRBV5-1,NA,TRBJ2-7,few,TGCGCCAGCAGCTTGTCCGGACAGCTTACCTACGAGCAGTACTTC,CASSLSGQLTYEQYF
TRBV29-1,NA,TRBJ2-7,NA,TGCAGCGTTGAAGCGTCCCCCTTGGACGTCGAGCAGTACTTC,CSVEASPLDVEQYF
TRBV6-1,NA,TRBJ2-7,many,TGTGCCAGCAGACTTTCGACGGGCTCCTACGAGCAGTACTTC,CASRLSTGSYEQYF
TRBV5-1,TRBD2,TRBJ2-1,few,TGCGCCAGCAGCTTGGAGCCGGGGGGGCGGAATGAGCAGTTCTTC,CASSLEPGGRNEQFF
TRBV6-1,NA,TRBJ1-2,NA,TGTGCCAGCATGGGAGGGTCCCCCTATGGCTACACCTTC,CASMGGSPYGYTF
TRBV7-2,NA,TRBJ1-6,few,TGTGCCAGCAGCTTCCGAGATAATTCACCCCTCCACTTT,CASSFRDNSPLHF
TRBV5-5,NA,TRBJ1-1,many,TGTGCCAGCAGCTTGGGTACCATGAACACTGAAGCTTTCTTT,CASSLGTMNTEAFF
TRBV12-5,TRBD1,TRBJ1-1,few,TGTGCTAGTGGTTTCGGGACAGGGGGGATGAACACTGAAGCTTTCTTT,CASGFGTGGMNTEAFF
TRBV20-1,TRBD2,TRBJ2-1,many,TGCAGTGCTAGACCACGTTTTGGTCTAGCGGGGGGTCAATTGAGATACAATGAGCAGTTCTTC,CSARPRFGLAGGQLRYNEQFF
TRBV24-1,TRBD2,TRBJ2-5,many,TGTGCCACCAGTGATTTGGTAGCGGGGGGCCAAGAGACCCAGTACTTC,CATSDLVAGGQETQYF
TRBV7-2,NA,TRBJ2-3,few,TGTGCCAGCAGCCCTGCGAGGAGCGGAAGTGCAGATACGCAGTATTTT,CASSPARSGSADTQYF
TRBV7-8,NA,TRBJ1-6,many,TGTGCCAGCAGCCAGAGCTCCTATAATTCACCCCTCCACTTT,CASSQSSYNSPLHF
TRBV7-9,TRBD1,TRBJ2-1,few,TGTGCCAGCAGCGTTGGGGGACAGGAGCAGTTCTTC,CASSVGGQEQFF
TRBV5-1,TRBD1,TRBJ2-3,many,TGCGCCAGCAGCCCGGGACAGGGGCCTACAGATACGCAGTATTTT,CASSPGQGPTDTQYF
TRBV10-3,NA,TRBJ2-6,many,TGTGCCATCAGTGACCAGCGAGGGGCCAACGTCCTGACTTTC,CAISDQRGANVLTF
TRBV3-1,NA,TRBJ2-3,NA,TGTGCCAGCAGCCAAGATCTACGGCAGGAGGCAGATACGCAGTATTTT,CASSQDLRQEADTQYF
TRBV9,NA,TRBJ2-3,many,TGTGCCAGCAGCCCGAAGGTCACAGATACGCAGTATTTT,CASSPKVTDTQYF
TRBV3-1,NA,TRBJ2-3,many,TGTGCCACCGGCTATGCGGGGTCGCAGTATTTT,CATGYAGSQYF
TRBV4-2,TRBD1,TRBJ2-3,many,TGTGCCAGCAGCCAGTCCGAAGACAGGGACACAGATACGCAGTATTTT,CASSQSEDRDTDTQYF
TRBV3-1,NA,TRBJ1-3,few,TGTGCCAGCAGCTACGGGACCGCTGGAAACACCATATATTTT,CASSYGTAGNTIYF
TRBV19,NA,TRBJ1-1,few,TGTGCCAGTAGTCTCTGGACCGAGGGAGTGACTGAAGCTTTCTTT,CASSLWTEGVTEAFF
TRBV5-1,NA,TRBJ2-5,many,TGCGCCAGCAGCTTTGGACCTACAGGGAAAGAGACCCAGTACTTC,CASSFGPTGKETQYF
TRBV5-1,TRBD1,TRBJ2-1,few,TGCGCCAGCAGCTTGGGACAGGGCGAGCAGTTCTTC,CASSLGQGEQFF
TRBV3-1,NA,TRBJ1-6,few,TGTGCCAGCAGCCAAGACCAGCGTACCTATAATTCACCCCTCCACTTT,CASSQDQRTYNSPLHF
TRBV20-1,TRBD1,TRBJ2-7,few,TGCAGTGCTATGGACAGGCCGCCCTACGAGCAGTACTTC,CSAMDRPPYEQYF
TRBV19,NA,TRBJ2-3,few,TGTGCCAGTAGTCCGACAGTTACAGATACGCAGTATTTT,CASSPTVTDTQYF
TRBV20-1,NA,TRBJ2-3,many,TGCAGTGCTCCACTGGGGCGGTGGGCCTTCACAGATACGCAGTATTTT,CSAPLGRWAFTDTQYF
TRBV3-1,NA,TRBJ2-3,few,TGTGCCAGCAGCCCACTGAGTAGCTCGGATACGCAGTATTTT,CASSPLSSSDTQYF
TRBV7-2,NA,TRBJ1-2,many,TGTGCCAGCAGAATGGGACCGGGGGCTAACGAGGGCTACACCTTC,CASRMGPGANEGYTF
TRBV10-3,NA,TRBJ1-1,many,TGTGCCATCAGTGAGTCGAGGGAGGGAGGCACTGAAGCTTTCTTT,CAISESREGGTEAFF
TRBV5-1,NA,TRBJ2-1,many,TGCGCCAGCAGCTTGGGGGGCCCCGACAATGAGCAGTTCTTC,CASSLGGPDNEQFF
TRBV5-5,NA,TRBJ2-7,NA,TGTGCCAGCAGCTTGGTCCTTCGTAGGGCGGATCCGTCCTACGAGCAGTACTTC,CASSLVLRRADPSYEQYF
TRBV12-3/TRBV12-4,TRBD1,TRBJ1-4,many,TGTGCCAGCAGGCGCACAGGGGTGGGGGAAAAACTGTTTTTT,CASRRTGVGEKLFF
TRBV7-9,TRBD2,TRBJ2-7,NA,TGTGCCAGCAGCTCCCCCCAGCGGGGGACCTACGAGCAGTACTTC,CASSSPQRGTYEQYF
TRBV7-8,NA,TRBJ1-2,NA,TGTGCCAGCAGCCCACGAGGACGGGAGGTTGGCGGAGGCTACACCTTC,CASSPRGREVGGGYTF
TRBV7-3,NA,TRBJ1-2,NA,TGTGCCAGCAGCTTCGAGGAGGACTATGGCTACACCTTC,CASSFEEDYGYTF
TRBV28,NA,TRBJ1-3,many,TGTGCCAGCAGTGGGGTCGCGGGGTATACAGGAAACACCATATATTTT,CASSGVAGYTGNTIYF
TRBV7-9,NA,TRBJ1-3,few,TGTGCCAGCAGCTTAGTGTTGAACACCATATATTTT,CASSLVLNTIYF
TRBV6-1,NA,TRBJ2-3,NA,TGTGCCAGCAGGAGCACTTTCTACACAGATACGCAGTATTTT,CASRSTFYTDTQYF
TRBV7-3,TRBD1,TRBJ1-5,few,TGTGCCAGCGGTCCTTTGGGACAGGGGGCCCAGCCCCAGCATTTT,CASGPLGQGAQPQHF
TRBV5-1,NA,TRBJ1-5,many,TGCGCCAGCAGCTTGGCCGGGATCGGCAATCAGCCCCAGCATTTT,CASSLAGIGNQPQHF
TRBV30,NA,TRBJ2-2,NA,TGTGCCTGGAGTGTGTTAAAGAACACCGGGGAGCTGTTTTTT,CAWSVLKNTGELFF
TRBV12-3/TRBV12-4,TRBD1,TRBJ1-2,few,TGTGCCAGCACTCTCGGCCCCGGGACAGGGTATGGCTACACCTTC,CASTLGPGTGYGYTF
TRBV29-1,NA,TRBJ2-7,many,TGCAGCGTTGAAGCTGATCACGAGACACCCTACGAGCAGTACTTC,CSVEADHETPYEQYF
TRBV5-1,NA,TRBJ2-2,many,TGCGCCAGCAGCTTGAACAGGGTGAACACCGGGGAGCTGTTTTTT,CASSLNRVNTGELFF
TRBV27,NA,TRBJ1-2,many,TGTGCCAGCAGTGGGGGGCTGGGATATGGCTACACCTTC,CASSGGLGYGYTF
TRBV2,NA,TRBJ1-4,many,TGTGCCAGCAGTTTATACCGGGACGGCAATGAAAAACTGTTTTTT,CASSLYRDGNEKLFF